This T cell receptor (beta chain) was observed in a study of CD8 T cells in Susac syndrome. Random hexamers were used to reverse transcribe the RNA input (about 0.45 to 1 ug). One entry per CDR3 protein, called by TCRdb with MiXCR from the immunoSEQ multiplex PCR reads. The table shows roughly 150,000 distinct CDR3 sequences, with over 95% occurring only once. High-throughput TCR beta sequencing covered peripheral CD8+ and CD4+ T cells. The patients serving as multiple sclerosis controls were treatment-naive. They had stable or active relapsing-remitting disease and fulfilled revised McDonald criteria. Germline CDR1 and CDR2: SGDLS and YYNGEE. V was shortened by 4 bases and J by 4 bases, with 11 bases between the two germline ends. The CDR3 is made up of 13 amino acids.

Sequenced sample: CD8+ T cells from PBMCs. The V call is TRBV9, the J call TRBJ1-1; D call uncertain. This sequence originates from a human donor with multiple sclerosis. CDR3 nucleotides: TGTGCCAGCAGCTTCCGATCGGGCACTGAAGCTTTCTTT. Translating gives CASSFRSGTEAFF.